The 19 T cell receptor beta chains below were found in one sample sequenced in a study of graft-versus-host responses after intestinal transplantation. The starting material, graft tissue, was processed to release intraepithelial and lamina propria lymphocytes. The method was immunoSEQ multiplex PCR; TCRdb's version includes in-frame clones alone and lacks a portion of them. The sample gives roughly 1,900 clones, roughly nine tenths of which show up once; 15% to 20% is in the top ten. The sample in question was ileum tissue, obtained approximately 10 weeks after transplant. The receptors originated from a human patient who received an intestinal transplant, so some T cells may come from the graft donor.

CDR3 residues: CASSFYRTLKGNSLYGYTF. Written as DNA, the CDR3 is TGTGCCAGCAGCTTTTATCGGACACTTAAAGGGAATTCCCTCTATGGCTACACCTTC. The J gene is TRBJ1-2, the V gene TRBV7-3, with a possible D match to TRBD1 (5 bases). CDR3 length: 19 residues. Trimming took off 3 bases at V and 4 bases at J, with 27 bases between the two ends. In germline, CDR1 is SGHTA, CDR2 FQGTGA.

This clone was seen more than once but under ten times. The chain uses TRBV28 and TRBJ2-7; 7 nucleotides align to TRBD1. V shed 6 bases, J shed 6 bases, and the junction held 8 bases outside the gene matches. Per the germline V gene, CDR1 is MDHEN and CDR2 is SYDVKM. This CDR3 comprises 13 residues. CDR3 DNA sequence: TGTGCCAGCAGCCCCCACCGACAGGGCGAGCAGTACTTC. Translated: CASSPHRQGEQYF.

The chain employs TRBV7-4 and TRBJ1-1, with no clear D. Germline CDR1 is SGHVT and CDR2 is SQSDAQ. V was cut by 1 base and J by 5 bases, with 2 bases left in between. CDR3 length equals 11 residues. CDR3 coding DNA: TGTGCCAGCAGCTTAGGGACTGAAGCTTTCTTT. It encodes CASSLGTEAFF.

J is TRBJ2-1 and V is TRBV6-5, with D perhaps given as TRBD1 or TRBD2 (5 bases each). V was cut by 3 bases and J by 4 bases, with 10 bases left in between. Germline-derived CDR1 and CDR2 are MNHEY and SVGAGI. The CDR3 runs 14 residues. The CDR3 DNA follows: TGTGCCAGCAGTTATAGCGACAGTTACAATGAGCAGTTCTTC. Its protein product is CASSYSDSYNEQFF.

The rearrangement joins TRBV5-4 to TRBJ2-7; TRBD1 is a possible D gene (5 bases). Trimming stripped 1 base from V and 3 bases from J, with 17 bases between. From germline, CDR1 is SGHNT and CDR2 YYREEE (reference sequence). The CDR3 loop spans 16 amino acids. The CDR3 DNA reads as TGTGCCAGCAGCTTGAGATTGGCAGGGATATACTACGAGCAGTACTTC. This gives the protein CASSLRLAGIYYEQYF.

CDR3 in DNA: TGTGCCAGCAGGGTCCCACCCCACTACGAGCAGTACTTC. Translation gives CASRVPPHYEQYF. V gene TRBV6-9 combines with J gene TRBJ2-7; no reliable D call. V lost 6 bases and J 3 bases, leaving 12 bases between the germline ends. The CDR3 loop spans 13 amino acids. Germline CDR1 reads MNHGY; CDR2 reads SVAAGI.

This sequence joins TRBV6-9 and TRBJ1-5; maybe TRBD1 (6 bases). Germline CDR1 and CDR2: MNHGY and SVAAGI. The CDR3 is made up of 15 amino acids. Trimming shortened V by 5 bases and J by 6 bases, and 17 bases separated the two germline ends. As DNA, the CDR3 is TGTGCCAGCAGTGACTGGGGGGGCCGCGGTCAGCCCCAGCATTTT. It is translated as CASSDWGGRGQPQHF.

This clone has a single count. V is TRBV28 and J is TRBJ2-5, with D perhaps matching TRBD2 (5 bases). CDR3 length: 16 amino acids. The V end was cut by 3 bases, the J end by 5 bases, with 19 bases between. Looked up from germline, CDR1 is MDHEN and CDR2 is SYDVKM. In DNA form, the CDR3 reads TGTGCCAGCAGTTTGCCCTCCGACGGGGTGGGGGAGACCCAGTACTTC. It is translated as CASSLPSDGVGETQYF. Together with reference TRBV28 and TRBJ2-5, the CDR3 gives the full variable domain: DVKVTQSSRYLVKRTGEKVFLECVQDMDHENMFWYRQDPGLGLRLIYFSYDVKMKEKGDIPEGYSVSREKKERFSLILESASTNQTSMYLCASSLPSDGVGETQYFGPGTRLLVL.

The V gene is TRBV19, the J gene TRBJ2-7; D is unclear. Per germline, CDR1 LNHDA and CDR2 SQIVND (reference sequence). There are 11 residues in the CDR3. V was pared by 5 bases and J by 5 bases, with 7 bases between. The CDR3 is CASSPAHEQYF. CDR3 sequence (DNA): TGTGCCAGTAGTCCCGCCCACGAGCAGTACTTC.

The chain combines TRBV20-1 with TRBJ2-1; possibly TRBD1 or TRBD2 for D (6 bases each). The V end lost 7 bases, the J end lost 12 bases, and 13 bases lay between the germline ends. This CDR3 is 10 amino acids long. Germline CDR1 reads DFQATT; CDR2 reads SNEGSKA (reference sequence). CDR3 in DNA: TGCAGTGACACGGGGGCCGGGCAGTTCTTC. The encoded protein is CSDTGAGQFF.

J is TRBJ2-5 and V is TRBV6-1, with D perhaps assigned TRBD1 or TRBD2 (5 bases each). Gene TRBJ2-7 matches the end of the DNA better, so the J call may be wrong. The CDR3 is 15 residues long. Germline V lookup: CDR1 MNHNS, CDR2 SASEGT. This chain's CDR3 is CASSEATGANYEQYF. CDR3 nucleotides: TGTGCCAGCAGTGAAGCTACCGGGGCAAACTACGAGCAGTACTTC.

The chain links TRBV9 to TRBJ1-2; D possibly corresponds to TRBD1 (5 bases). This CDR3 is 13 amino acids long. Between the trimmed V and J ends, which lost 4 bases and 8 bases, there was a span of 15 bases. Per the germline V gene, CDR1 is SGDLS and CDR2 is YYNGEE. CDR3 sequence reads: CASSPRGTRGYTF. The DNA for the CDR3 is TGTGCCAGCAGCCCGCGGGGGACTCGAGGCTACACCTTC.

The V gene is TRBV6-1, the J gene TRBJ2-1, with no clear D. V was pared by 2 bases and J by 4 bases, with 15 bases between. This CDR3 contains 16 residues. Germline loops: CDR1 MNHNS, CDR2 SASEGT. The CDR3, as DNA: TGTGCCAGCAGTGAATCCGCTTGGGCTGAATACAATGAGCAGTTCTTC. Translation gives CASSESAWAEYNEQFF.

Regarding this clone: The junction differs from germline at one of its ends, possibly a read error. This specimen includes other DNA sequences encoding the same CDR3. This rearrangement joins TRBV28 to TRBJ1-1; D gene uncertain. Looked up from germline, CDR1 is MDHEN and CDR2 is SYDVKM. This CDR3 comprises 13 residues. The CDR3 spells CASSFNLNTEAFF. The CDR3 nucleotides read TGTGCCAGCAGTTTCAACTTGAACACTGAAGCTTTCTTC.

The CDR3 is CASSQEEGAGYTF. For the CDR3, the DNA is TGCGCCAGCAGCCAAGAAGAGGGGGCTGGCTACACCTTC. The V call is TRBV4-1, the J call TRBJ1-2, with 7 bases that match TRBD1. Trimming at V came to 0 bases and at J to 7 bases, leaving 2 bases not matched to a gene. Germline assignment: CDR1 MGHRA and CDR2 YSYEKL. The CDR3 is 13 residues long.

This clone was seen just once. The rearrangement links TRBV7-9 to TRBJ1-2; D remains unclear. The CDR3 is made up of 14 amino acids. Per germline, CDR1 SEHNR and CDR2 FQNEAQ (reference sequence). V was clipped by 5 bases and J by 4 bases, with 14 bases between them. This chain's CDR3 is CASSLRTEPYGYTF. The CDR3 DNA reads as TGTGCCAGCAGCCTCCGGACGGAACCCTATGGCTACACCTTC. The full variable domain, its missing parts supplied by reference TRBV7-9 and TRBJ1-2, is DTGVSQNPRHKITKRGQNVTFRCDPISEHNRLYWYRQTLGQGPEFLTYFQNEAQLEKSRLLSDRFSAERPKGSFSTLEIQRTEQGDSAMYLCASSLRTEPYGYTFGSGTRLTVV.

This sequence joins TRBV7-6 and TRBJ2-2; D uncertain. This CDR3 is built from 13 residues. Germline loops: CDR1 SGHVS, CDR2 FNYEAQ. V dropped 1 base and J dropped 7 bases, with 7 bases sitting between them. DNA of the CDR3: TGTGCCAGCAGCTTAGGAGCTTACGGGGAGCTGTTTTTT. It specifies CASSLGAYGELFF.

This clone was observed a handful of times. This chain links TRBV5-1 with TRBJ2-2; the D gene is possibly TRBD2 (6 bases). Germline CDR1 reads SGHRS; CDR2 reads YFSETQ. The CDR3 has 14 residues. V was pared by 0 bases and J by 6 bases, with 9 bases between. The CDR3 protein is CASSLVGGAGELFF. For the CDR3, the DNA is TGCGCCAGCAGCTTGGTAGGAGGGGCCGGGGAGCTGTTTTTT.

The rearrangement joins TRBV4-3 to TRBJ2-3; 7 bases are a match to TRBD2. With 0 bases clipped from V and 3 bases from J, the junction kept 6 bases outside the gene matches. CDR3 length: 16 amino acids. The V gene's germline CDR1 is LGHNA and CDR2 YSLEER. CDR3 sequence: CASSQEGGRGTDTQYF. The CDR3 DNA is TGCGCCAGCAGCCAAGAAGGCGGGAGAGGAACAGATACGCAGTATTTT.